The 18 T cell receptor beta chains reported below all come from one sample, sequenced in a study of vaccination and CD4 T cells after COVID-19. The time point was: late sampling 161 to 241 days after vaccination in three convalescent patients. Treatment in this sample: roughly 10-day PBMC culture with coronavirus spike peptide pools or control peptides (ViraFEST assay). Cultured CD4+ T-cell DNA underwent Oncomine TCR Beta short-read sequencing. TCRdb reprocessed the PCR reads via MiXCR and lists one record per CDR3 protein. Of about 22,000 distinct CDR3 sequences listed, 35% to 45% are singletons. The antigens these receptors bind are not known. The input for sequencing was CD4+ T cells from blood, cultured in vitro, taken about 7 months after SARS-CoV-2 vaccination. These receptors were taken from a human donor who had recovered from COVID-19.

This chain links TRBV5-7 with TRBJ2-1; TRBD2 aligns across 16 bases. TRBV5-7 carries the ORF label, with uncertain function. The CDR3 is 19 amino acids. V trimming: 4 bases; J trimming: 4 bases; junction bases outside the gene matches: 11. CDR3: CASSLPGLAGGGTYNEQFF. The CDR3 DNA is TGTGCCAGCAGCCTCCCGGGACTAGCGGGGGGGGGAACTTACAATGAGCAGTTCTTC.

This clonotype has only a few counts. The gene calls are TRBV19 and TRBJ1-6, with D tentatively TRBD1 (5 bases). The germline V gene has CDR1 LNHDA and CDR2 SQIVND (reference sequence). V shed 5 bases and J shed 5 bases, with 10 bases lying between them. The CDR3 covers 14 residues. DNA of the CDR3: TGTGCCAGTAGTCCACAGGTTGATAATTCACCCCTCCACTTT. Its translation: CASSPQVDNSPLHF.

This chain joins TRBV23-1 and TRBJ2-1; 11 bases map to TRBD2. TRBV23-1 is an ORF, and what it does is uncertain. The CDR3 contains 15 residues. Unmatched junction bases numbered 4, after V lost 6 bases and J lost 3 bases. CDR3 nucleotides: TGCGCCAGCAGCGAGGGACTAGCGGACTACAATGAGCAGTTCTTC. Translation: CASSEGLADYNEQFF.

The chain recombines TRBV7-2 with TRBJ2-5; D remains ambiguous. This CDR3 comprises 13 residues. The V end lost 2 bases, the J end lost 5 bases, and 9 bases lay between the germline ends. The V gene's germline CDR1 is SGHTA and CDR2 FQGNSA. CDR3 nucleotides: TGTGCCAGCAGCTTAAACCAAGGGGAGACCCAGTACTTC. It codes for CASSLNQGETQYF.

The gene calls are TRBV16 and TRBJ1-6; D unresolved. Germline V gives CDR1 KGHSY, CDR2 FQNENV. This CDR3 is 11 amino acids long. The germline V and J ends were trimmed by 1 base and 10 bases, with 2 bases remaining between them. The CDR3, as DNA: TGTGCCAGCAGCCAATACTCACCCCTCCACTTT. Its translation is CASSQYSPLHF.

The CDR3 region is CSAWTGRVYEQYF. The DNA for the CDR3 is TGCAGTGCTTGGACAGGGCGGGTCTACGAGCAGTACTTC. The rearrangement links TRBV20-1 to TRBJ2-7; 8 bases line up with TRBD1. J gave up 3 bases and V 5 bases, and 6 bases lay outside the gene matches. The CDR3 consists of 13 residues. CDR1 and CDR2 (germline): DFQATT, SNEGSKA (reference sequence).

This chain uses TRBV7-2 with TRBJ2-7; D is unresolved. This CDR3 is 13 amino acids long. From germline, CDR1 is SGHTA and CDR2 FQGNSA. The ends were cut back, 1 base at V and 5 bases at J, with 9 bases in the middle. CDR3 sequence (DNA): TGTGCCAGCAGCTTAGACGGGCCGAACGAGCAGTACTTC. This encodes CASSLDGPNEQYF.

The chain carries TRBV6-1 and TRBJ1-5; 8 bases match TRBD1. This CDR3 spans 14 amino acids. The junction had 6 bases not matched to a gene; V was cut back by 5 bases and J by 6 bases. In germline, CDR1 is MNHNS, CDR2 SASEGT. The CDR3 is CASSRTTGVQPQHF. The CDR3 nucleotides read TGTGCCAGCAGTCGAACGACAGGGGTTCAGCCCCAGCATTTT.

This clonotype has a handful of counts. In DNA, the CDR3 is TGTGCCAGCAGCCCAATGGGCGCCAGGGGTAATCAGCCCCAGCATTTT. Translation gives CASSPMGARGNQPQHF. V usage is TRBV7-2 and J usage is TRBJ1-5, with D possibly matching TRBD1 (6 bases). Germline loops: CDR1 SGHTA, CDR2 FQGNSA. The CDR3 spans 16 residues. With 5 bases removed from V and 4 bases from J, the gap between germline ends came to 18 bases.

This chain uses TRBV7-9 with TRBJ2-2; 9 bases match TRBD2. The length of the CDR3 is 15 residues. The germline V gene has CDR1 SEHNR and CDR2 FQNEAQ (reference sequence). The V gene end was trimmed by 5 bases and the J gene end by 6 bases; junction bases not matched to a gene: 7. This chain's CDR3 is CASSPGLATPGELFF. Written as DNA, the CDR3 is TGTGCCAGCAGCCCCGGACTAGCGACCCCCGGGGAGCTGTTTTTT.

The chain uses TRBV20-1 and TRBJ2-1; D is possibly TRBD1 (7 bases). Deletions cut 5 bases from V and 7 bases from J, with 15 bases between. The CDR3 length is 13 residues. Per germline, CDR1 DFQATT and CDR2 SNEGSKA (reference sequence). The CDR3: CSAGGRGRNEQFF. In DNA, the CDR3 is TGCAGTGCTGGGGGCAGGGGGAGGAATGAGCAGTTCTTC.

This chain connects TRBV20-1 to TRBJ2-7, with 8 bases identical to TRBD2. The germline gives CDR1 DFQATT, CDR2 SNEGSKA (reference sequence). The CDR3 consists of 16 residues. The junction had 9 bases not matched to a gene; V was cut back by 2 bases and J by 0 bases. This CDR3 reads CSARPNSGTLSYEQYF. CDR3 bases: TGCAGTGCTAGACCGAATAGCGGGACTCTCTCCTACGAGCAGTACTTC.

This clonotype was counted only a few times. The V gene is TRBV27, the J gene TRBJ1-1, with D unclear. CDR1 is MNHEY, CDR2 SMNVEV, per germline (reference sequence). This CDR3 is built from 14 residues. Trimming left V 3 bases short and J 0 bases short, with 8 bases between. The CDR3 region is CASSFSQLNTEAFF. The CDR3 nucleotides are TGTGCCAGCAGTTTCAGTCAGTTGAACACTGAAGCTTTCTTT.

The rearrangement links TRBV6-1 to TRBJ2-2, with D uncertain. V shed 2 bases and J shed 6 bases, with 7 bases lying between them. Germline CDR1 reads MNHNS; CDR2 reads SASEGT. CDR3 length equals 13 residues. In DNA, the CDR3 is TGTGCCAGCAGTGAACTATGGCCCGGGGAGCTGTTTTTT. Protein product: CASSELWPGELFF.

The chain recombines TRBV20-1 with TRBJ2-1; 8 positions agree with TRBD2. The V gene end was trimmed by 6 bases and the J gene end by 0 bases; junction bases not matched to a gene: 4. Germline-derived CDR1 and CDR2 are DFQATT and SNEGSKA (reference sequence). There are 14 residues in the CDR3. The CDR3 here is CSALSGDSYNEQFF. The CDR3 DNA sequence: TGCAGTGCCCTTAGCGGGGACTCCTACAATGAGCAGTTCTTC.

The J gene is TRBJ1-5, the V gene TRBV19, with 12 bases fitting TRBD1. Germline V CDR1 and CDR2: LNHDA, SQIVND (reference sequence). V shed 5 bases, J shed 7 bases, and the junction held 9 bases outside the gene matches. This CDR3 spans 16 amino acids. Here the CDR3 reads CASSPRDRGRRQPQHF. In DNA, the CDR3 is TGTGCCAGTAGTCCCCGGGACAGGGGGCGAAGGCAGCCCCAGCATTTT.

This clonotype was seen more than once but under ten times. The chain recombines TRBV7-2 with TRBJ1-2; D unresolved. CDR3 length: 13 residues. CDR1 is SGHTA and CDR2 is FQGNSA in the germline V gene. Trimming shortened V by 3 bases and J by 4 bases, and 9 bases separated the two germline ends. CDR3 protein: CASSLAQSYGYTF. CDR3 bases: TGTGCCAGCAGCTTGGCGCAGAGCTATGGCTACACCTTC. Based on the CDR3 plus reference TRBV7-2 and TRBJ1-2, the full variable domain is GAGVSQSPSNKVTEKGKDVELRCDPISGHTALYWYRQSLGQGLEFLIYFQGNSAPDKSGLPSDRFSAERTGGSVSTLTIQRTQQEDSAVYLCASSLAQSYGYTFGSGTRLTVV.

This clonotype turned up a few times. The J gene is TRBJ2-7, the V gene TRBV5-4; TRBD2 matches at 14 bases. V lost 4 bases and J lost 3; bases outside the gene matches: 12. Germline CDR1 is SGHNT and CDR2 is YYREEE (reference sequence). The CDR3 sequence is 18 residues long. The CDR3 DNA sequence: TGTGCCAGCAGCCCGGGGACTAGCGGGAGCGGGAGATTCTACGAGCAGTACTTC. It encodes CASSPGTSGSGRFYEQYF.